These T cell receptor beta chains were read from a single sample in a study of T cells in Graves' hyperthyroidism and ophthalmopathy. TCRdb called the multiplex PCR reads again in MiXCR, with one record for every CDR3 protein. The sample includes hundreds of thousands of distinct CDR3 sequences, around 15% of them seen just once. Sequences were obtained from blood. Receptors were obtained from a woman aged 45 to 65 with Graves' ophthalmopathy. Each CDR3 is given with its conserved first and last residue. A D gene is named only where the DNA matches it firmly. Rows give clone size only sometimes, using once, few, many, or a class for an expanded clone.

.,.,TRBJ2-7,TRBV19,TGTGCCAGTAGTCCCGGGACTCGCTACGAGCAGTACTTC,CASSPGTRYEQYF
many,.,TRBJ2-3,TRBV7-2,TGTGCCAGCAGCACCAGCACAGGGAAAGATACGCAGTATTTT,CASSTSTGKDTQYF
many,TRBD2,TRBJ2-7,TRBV7-6,TGTGCCAGCAGCTTAGAAATAGCGGGGGGACTCTACGAGCAGTACTTC,CASSLEIAGGLYEQYF
few,.,TRBJ1-5,TRBV19,TGTGCCAGTAGTATGTACAGGAATAGCAATCAGCCCCAGCATTTT,CASSMYRNSNQPQHF
many,TRBD1,TRBJ1-2,TRBV27,TGTGCCACACGACAGGGGCGAATCTCTGGCTATGGCTACACCTTC,CATRQGRISGYGYTF
many,.,TRBJ2-7,TRBV28,TGTGCCAGCGGAGAGCCGGGACGGCCCTACGAGCAGTACTTC,CASGEPGRPYEQYF
.,.,TRBJ1-5,TRBV6-1,TGTGCCAGCAGTGTCGGGCCAGGCCCTCAGCCCCAGCATTTT,CASSVGPGPQPQHF
many,.,TRBJ2-7,TRBV29-1,TGCAGCGTCGTGAGCGGAGTTTACGAGCAGTACTTC,CSVVSGVYEQYF
.,TRBD2,TRBJ2-1,TRBV7-2,TGTGCCAGCAGCTTTGAAACATTTAGCGGGAACGTGGACAATGAGCAGTTCTTC,CASSFETFSGNVDNEQFF
.,TRBD1,TRBJ1-1,TRBV15,TGTGCCACCCAAAATATAGGGGGCCAAACTGAAGCTTTCTTT,CATQNIGGQTEAFF
many,.,TRBJ2-5,TRBV27,TGTGCCAGCAGTTTATTAGCTAGCTCAGGAGAGACCCAGTACTTC,CASSLLASSGETQYF
.,TRBD1,TRBJ2-2,TRBV6-1,TGTGCCAGCACCACCCCCTTCGGACAGGGAGGTACCGGGGAGCTGTTTTTT,CASTTPFGQGGTGELFF
many,TRBD2,TRBJ2-1,TRBV12-3/TRBV12-4,TGTGCCAGCAGGGGGACTAGCGGGATTACCGATGAGCAGTTCTTC,CASRGTSGITDEQFF
many,TRBD1,TRBJ1-2,TRBV7-2,TGTGCCAGCAGCTTAGGGCAGGGGGCTGGCTATGGCTACACCTTC,CASSLGQGAGYGYTF
many,.,TRBJ1-1,TRBV5-4,TGTGCCAGCAGCTTGTGGCAGGGGCGATACACTGAAGCTTTCTTT,CASSLWQGRYTEAFF
many,.,TRBJ2-2,TRBV7-7,TGTGCTAGCAGCTTAGAGGCTAGCTTGAACACCGGGGAGCTGTTTTTT,CASSLEASLNTGELFF
many,TRBD1,TRBJ1-2,TRBV20-1,TGCAGTGCTAGAGACCAGGGGGGGAGTGGCTACACCTTC,CSARDQGGSGYTF
many,.,TRBJ2-2,TRBV20-1,TGCAGTGCCCTAGAACCGGGGGCGAGCACCGGGGAGCTGTTTTTT,CSALEPGASTGELFF
few,TRBD1,TRBJ1-1,TRBV19,TGTGCCAGTAGTATCGACAGGGCCACTGAAGCTTTCTTT,CASSIDRATEAFF
few,TRBD1,TRBJ2-7,TRBV3-1,TGTGCCAGCAGCGACTCCGGGACAGAGATTTACGAGCAGTACTTC,CASSDSGTEIYEQYF
.,.,TRBJ1-4,TRBV15,TGTGCCACCAGCGAGGGGAGGGGATATGAAAAACTGTTTTTT,CATSEGRGYEKLFF
.,TRBD2,TRBJ2-1,TRBV7-8,TGTGCCAGCAGCTTAACCCGGACTAGCGGGAGGCTTTCGGGGGAGCAGTTCTTC,CASSLTRTSGRLSGEQFF
many,.,TRBJ2-1,TRBV7-3,TGTGCCAGCAGCCCTGGACGACAGAATGAGCAGTTCTTC,CASSPGRQNEQFF
.,TRBD1,TRBJ2-2,TRBV4-3,TGCGCCAGCAGCCAAGATGTTGACAGGGGGCGTTTGACCGGGGAGCTGTTTTTT,CASSQDVDRGRLTGELFF